The following is a T cell receptor (beta chain) sequence with its context. Sequencing used immunoSEQ multiplex PCR; TCRdb keeps in-frame clones, though not all of them. The sample yields 23,000 or so clones, around 90% seen once. This sample is drawn from a study of blood T cell repertoires in COVID-19. Study background: Samples taken during acute and convalescent COVID-19 were collected in the United States, Italy and Spain.

The length of the CDR3 is 13 residues. Germline CDR1 is SGHTA and CDR2 is FQGNSA. V lost 1 base to trimming and J lost 5 bases, with 9 bases between them. The clonotype comes from a woman between 65 and 79 years old with active COVID-19. The chain links TRBV7-2 to TRBJ2-7; weak D call: TRBD2 (6 bases). The sample taken for sequencing was peripheral blood. The DNA of the CDR3 is TGTGCCAGCAGCTTAGTAGGAGGGGACGAGCAGTACTTC. It translates to CASSLVGGDEQYF.